These 27 T cell receptor beta chains were all obtained from the same sample, sequenced in a study of shared clonotypes between healthy human individuals. The data were produced by immunoSEQ multiplex PCR, yet TCRdb's version contains in-frame clones alone and is incomplete. The repertoire holds over 400,000 clones, with roughly 80% as singletons. The sequenced sample consisted of PBMCs. The origin of the receptors is a woman between 40 and 50 years old in good health. Some clones in this sample may be carry-over from other donors' samples.

The J gene is TRBJ2-7, the V gene TRBV18, with 10 bases identical to TRBD2. The CDR3 length is 18 residues. V trimming: 3 bases; J trimming: 3 bases; junction bases outside the gene matches: 14. Germline loops: CDR1 KGHSH, CDR2 LQKENI. The CDR3 reads CASSPSGSGRAGGYEQYF. In nucleotides, the CDR3 is TGTGCCAGCTCACCGTCGGGCAGCGGGAGGGCCGGGGGCTACGAGCAGTACTTC. The entire variable domain, with the rest obtained from reference TRBV18 and TRBJ2-7, is as follows: NAGVMQNPRHLVRRRGQEARLRCSPMKGHSHVYWYRQLPEEGLKFMVYLQKENIIDESGMPKERFSAEFPKEGPSILRIQQVVRGDSAAYFCASSPSGSGRAGGYEQYFGPGTRLTVT.

The chain uses TRBV7-9 and TRBJ2-1; D unclear. The ends were cut back, 0 bases at V and 8 bases at J, with 5 bases in the middle. Germline CDR1 and CDR2: SEHNR and FQNEAQ (reference sequence). This CDR3 contains 12 residues. The CDR3 bases are TGTGCCAGCAGCTTAGCGGCGTATGAGCAGTTCTTC. This sequence encodes CASSLAAYEQFF.

Notes on this clone: Other DNA sequences in the sample encode the same CDR3. J is TRBJ2-2 and V is TRBV9; tentatively, D is TRBD2 (5 bases). The CDR3 covers 14 residues. Germline CDR1 and CDR2: SGDLS and YYNGEE. Trimming removed 0 bases from V and 5 bases from J, with 8 bases in between. CDR3 nucleotides: TGTGCCAGCAGCGTAGGTGGAGGTACCGGGGAGCTGTTTTTT. As protein: CASSVGGGTGELFF.

This rearrangement joins TRBV7-2 to TRBJ1-3; D is undetermined. The V gene's germline CDR1 is SGHTA and CDR2 FQGNSA. Trimming stripped 8 bases from V and 11 bases from J, with 16 bases between. This CDR3 region has 12 residues. This chain's CDR3 is CASGHPGAAIYF. Written as DNA, the CDR3 is TGTGCCAGCGGGCACCCGGGAGCCGCCATATATTTT.

The rearrangement links TRBV4-2 to TRBJ2-7, with 10 bases identical to TRBD2. V shed 3 bases and J 4 bases; nucleotides not matched to a gene: 12. Germline V gene lookup returns CDR1 LGHNA and CDR2 YNFKEQ. There are 17 residues in the CDR3. DNA for the CDR3: TGTGCCAGCAGCCACCAAAGGAGCGGGAGGGCCGGGTACGAGCAGTACTTC. Translated: CASSHQRSGRAGYEQYF.

Regarding this clone: Being one base from a much bigger clone, this may be a read error. The chain carries TRBV15 and TRBJ1-3, with 8 bases that match TRBD1. Trimming removed 3 bases from V and 0 bases from J; junction bases left unmatched: 4. The CDR3 runs to 16 residues. CDR1 LNHNV and CDR2 YYDKDF come from the germline V gene (reference sequence). CDR3 protein: CATSSDRGFSGNTIYF. The CDR3 DNA follows: TGTGCCACCAGCAGTGACAGGGGATTCTCTGGAAACACCATATATTTT. Variable domain in full (rest from reference TRBV15 and TRBJ1-3): DAMVIQNPRYQVTQFGKPVTLSCSQTLNHNVMYWYQQKSSQAPKLLFHYYDKDFNNEADTPDNFQSRRPNTSFCFLDIRSPGLGDTAMYLCATSSDRGFSGNTIYFGEGSWLTVV.

Ten or more counts support this clone. Other DNA sequences in this specimen translate into the identical CDR3. This chain's CDR3 is CASSQLRGRNTEAFF. In DNA form, the CDR3 reads TGTGCCAGCAGCCAATTGAGGGGGAGGAACACTGAAGCTTTCTTT. The chain combines TRBV16 with TRBJ1-1; D is perhaps TRBD1 (6 bases). CDR3 size: 15 residues. V shed 1 base and J shed 1 base, with 10 bases lying between them. Germline values: CDR1 KGHSY, CDR2 FQNENV.

In this sample, this clone turned up many times. Other DNA sequences from this sample encode an identical CDR3 as well. This sequence joins TRBV11-2 and TRBJ2-7, with 7 nucleotides matching TRBD1. Losses at the gene ends were 1 base for V and 9 bases for J; bases not matched to a gene: 9. CDR1 and CDR2 from the germline V gene are SGHAT and FQNNGV. This CDR3 region has 14 residues. As DNA, the CDR3 is TGTGCCAGCAGCTTAGCGGGACAGTGGGCTCCGCAGTACTTC. Encoded protein: CASSLAGQWAPQYF.

This clone was seen once. The chain carries TRBV25-1 and TRBJ2-7; D might be TRBD2 (5 bases). The germline V gene has CDR1 MGHDK and CDR2 SYGVNS. The CDR3 length is 15 residues. V was clipped by 0 bases and J by 2 bases, with 11 bases between them. The CDR3 here is CASSEYGGHPYEQYF. DNA for the CDR3: TGTGCCAGCAGTGAATATGGAGGTCATCCCTACGAGCAGTACTTC.

The genes are TRBV9 and TRBJ2-2; maybe TRBD1 (5 bases). Germline loops: CDR1 SGDLS, CDR2 YYNGEE. Trimming cost V 3 bases and J 6 bases, with 12 bases left between them. The CDR3 runs to 14 residues. The CDR3 here is CASSGVEGAGELFF. The CDR3, as DNA: TGTGCCAGCAGCGGGGTGGAAGGGGCCGGGGAGCTGTTTTTT.

The chain is built from TRBV5-1 and TRBJ2-7; a weak D match, TRBD1 (6 bases). Germline V gene sequence: CDR1 SGHRS, CDR2 YFSETQ. The V end was cut by 4 bases, the J end by 0 bases, with 11 bases between. This CDR3 comprises 14 residues. CDR3 DNA sequence: TGCGCCAGCAGCAAGGACAGCTACTCCTACGAGCAGTACTTC. Translation: CASSKDSYSYEQYF.

This chain uses TRBV7-3 with TRBJ2-2, with TRBD2 matching 11 bases. Germline V gene lookup returns CDR1 SGHTA and CDR2 FQGTGA. This CDR3 region has 16 residues. V was clipped by 6 bases and J by 5 bases; unmatched bases: 8. CDR3 sequence reads: CASRATSGRGTGELFF. The CDR3 nucleotides read TGTGCCAGCAGGGCCACTAGCGGGAGAGGAACCGGGGAGCTGTTTTTT.

This clone has a handful of counts. V usage is TRBV5-1 and J usage is TRBJ2-1; D is unclear. V lost 4 bases and J 5 bases, leaving 16 bases between the germline ends. Germline V gene data show CDR1 as SGHRS and CDR2 as YFSETQ. The CDR3 has 15 amino acids. Here the CDR3 DNA reads TGCGCCAGCAGCGCCGGGCTGCCGGCCCACAATGAGCAGTTCTTC. This gives the protein CASSAGLPAHNEQFF.

This chain connects TRBV5-1 to TRBJ1-5, with a possible D match to TRBD1 (5 bases). The germline CDR1 and CDR2 sequences are SGHRS and YFSETQ. The CDR3 length is 14 residues. Trimming took off 2 bases at V and 2 bases at J, with 8 bases between the two ends. CDR3 in DNA: TGCGCCAGCAGCTTTGGGGGTCGCAATCAGCCCCAGCATTTT. It yields the protein CASSFGGRNQPQHF. The entire variable domain, with the rest obtained from reference TRBV5-1 and TRBJ1-5, is as follows: KAGVTQTPRYLIKTRGQQVTLSCSPISGHRSVSWYQQTPGQGLQFLFEYFSETQRNKGNFPGRFSGRQFSNSRSEMNVSTLELGDSALYLCASSFGGRNQPQHFGDGTRLSIL.

The chain combines TRBV9 with TRBJ1-3, with D possibly matching TRBD1 (5 bases). V was cut by 5 bases and J by 2 bases, with 14 bases left in between. This CDR3 contains 15 residues. Germline assignment: CDR1 SGDLS and CDR2 YYNGEE. CDR3 residues: CASSPAGGPGNTIYF. The CDR3, as DNA: TGTGCCAGCAGTCCAGCGGGGGGACCTGGAAACACCATATATTTT.

V usage is TRBV30 and J usage is TRBJ2-3; the D is unclear. CDR3 length: 11 amino acids. The germline CDR1 and CDR2 sequences are GTSNPN and SVGIG (reference sequence). V was pared by 7 bases and J by 1 base, with 6 bases between. CDR3 amino acids: CASKGTDTQYF. The CDR3 DNA reads TGTGCCTCCAAGGGCACAGATACGCAGTATTTT.

V and J are TRBV6-5 and TRBJ2-2; 7 bases are a match to TRBD2. The germline gives CDR1 MNHEY, CDR2 SVGAGI. This CDR3 is built from 14 residues. V lost 3 bases and J lost 6; bases outside the gene matches: 4. The chain's CDR3 is CASSYGLEAGELFF. The CDR3 region has the DNA TGTGCCAGCAGTTATGGACTAGAGGCCGGGGAGCTGTTTTTT.

The rearrangement uses TRBV18 and TRBJ2-2; 7 bases map to TRBD2. Germline V gene lookup returns CDR1 KGHSH and CDR2 LQKENI. V dropped 0 bases and J dropped 6; count of bases not matched to a gene: 7. This CDR3 is built from 16 residues. The CDR3 DNA sequence: TGTGCCAGCTCACCACCATCCGGGAGGATCGCCGGGGAGCTGTTTTTT. Residues: CASSPPSGRIAGELFF.

This clone was counted a single time. A far larger clone is one nucleotide away, so this likely arose from a read error. Other DNA sequences of this sample code for an identical CDR3. The chain employs TRBV5-1 and TRBJ1-1, with 8 bases that match TRBD1. The germline gives CDR1 SGHRS, CDR2 YFSETQ. The CDR3 consists of 14 residues. V dropped 3 bases and J dropped 1; count of bases not matched to a gene: 2. CDR3 nucleotide sequence: TGCGCCAGCAGCTCCGACAGGGGGAACACTGAAGCTTTCTTT. Translated, it gives CASSSDRGNTEAFF.

The count of this clone is one. This chain links TRBV5-4 with TRBJ2-7, with TRBD2 matching 10 bases. V dropped 3 bases and J dropped 2; count of bases not matched to a gene: 2. This CDR3 has 14 amino acids. Looked up from germline, CDR1 is SGHNT and CDR2 is YYREEE (reference sequence). CDR3 protein: CASSSGLAAYEQYF. CDR3 DNA sequence: TGTGCCAGCAGCTCTGGACTAGCGGCCTACGAGCAGTACTTC.

The V and J genes are TRBV6-1 and TRBJ1-5; no firm D call. CDR1 MNHNS and CDR2 SASEGT come from the germline V gene. The CDR3 has 15 residues. V was clipped by 1 base and J by 6 bases, with 13 bases between them. The CDR3 sequence is CASSEGGFSGQPQHF. DNA of the CDR3: TGTGCCAGCAGTGAAGGGGGATTCTCCGGTCAGCCCCAGCATTTT.

Comments on this clone: This same CDR3 is encoded by further DNA sequences in the sample. The chain employs TRBV4-1 and TRBJ2-3; D might be TRBD2 (6 bases). The CDR3 length is 15 residues. V was pared by 2 bases and J by 0 bases, with 9 bases between. In germline, CDR1 is MGHRA, CDR2 YSYEKL. The DNA of the CDR3 is TGCGCCAGCAGCCAACATGGGACTAGCACAGATACGCAGTATTTT. The encoded protein is CASSQHGTSTDTQYF.

The rearrangement joins TRBV6-1 to TRBJ2-5; D might be TRBD2 (5 bases). The ends were cut back, 6 bases at V and 5 bases at J, with 10 bases in the middle. CDR3 length: 12 residues. Germline V gene data show CDR1 as MNHNS and CDR2 as SASEGT. DNA of the CDR3: TGTGCCAGCAGCTTAGCGATCGAGACCCAGTACTTC. Protein product: CASSLAIETQYF.

The DNA of the CDR3 is TGTGCCAGCAGTTACTCGGGCGCAGGGAAGAACTATGGCTACACCTTC. Protein sequence: CASSYSGAGKNYGYTF. The rearrangement uses TRBV6-5 and TRBJ1-2, with D maybe TRBD1 (5 bases). The CDR3 runs 16 residues. V lost 0 bases, J lost 2 bases, and 13 bases lay in between. From germline, CDR1 is MNHEY and CDR2 SVGAGI.

V usage is TRBV28 and J usage is TRBJ1-1, with a possible D match to TRBD1 (5 bases). The length of the CDR3 is 15 residues. The germline V and J ends were trimmed by 3 bases and 5 bases, with 16 bases remaining between them. Germline CDR1 is MDHEN and CDR2 is SYDVKM. The DNA for the CDR3 is TGTGCCAGCAGTTTTTTGGTCTTCGAGGGGACTGAAGCTTTCTTT. Amino acid sequence: CASSFLVFEGTEAFF.

About this clone: One end of the junction does not line up with germline, which may come from a read error. CDR3 sequence reads: CAISAQTGSYGYTF. Written as DNA, the CDR3 is TGTGCCATCAGTGCCCAGACAGGGTCCTATGGCTACACCTTC. V usage is TRBV6-6 and J usage is TRBJ1-2, with 7 bases lining up with TRBD1. CDR3 size: 14 residues. Germline lookup yields CDR1 MNHNY and CDR2 SVGAGI (reference sequence).

This clone showed up just a few times. The V call is TRBV14, the J call TRBJ2-2, with a possible D match to TRBD1 (5 bases). Germline V CDR1 and CDR2: SGHDN, FVKESK. This CDR3 is 14 amino acids long. The ends were cut back, 1 base at V and 10 bases at J, with 13 bases in the middle. The CDR3, as DNA: TGTGCCAGCAGCCAAGGGGGCTTGGGTGCGGAGCTGTTTTTT. Translating it yields CASSQGGLGAELFF. Full variable domain (outside the CDR3, taken from reference TRBV14 and TRBJ2-2): EAGVTQFPSHSVIEKGQTVTLRCDPISGHDNLYWYRRVMGKEIKFLLHFVKESKQDESGMPNNRFLAERTGGTYSTLKVQPAELEDSGVYFCASSQGGLGAELFFGEGSRLTVL.